The 6 T cell receptor beta chains reported below all come from one sample, sequenced in a study of beta chain features in type 1 diabetes. Study findings and constraints: In every one of the four CD4+ subsets, TCRB CDR3s were moderately but significantly shorter in Type 1 diabetes patients.

These receptors have no known antigen. What was sequenced were expressed TCRB transcripts, since all of the isolated RNA had been reverse transcribed. Clones were sequenced by immunoSEQ multiplex PCR, and TCRdb holds only the in-frame ones, with some missing. This table has almost 350,000 clones, around 9% appearing once. The sequencing input was central memory CD4+ T cells from blood. Receptor source: a man between 25 and 39 years old with type 1 diabetes.

This clone was counted only a few times. The V gene is TRBV5-1, the J gene TRBJ2-7; perhaps D is TRBD1 or TRBD2 (5 bases each). In germline, CDR1 is SGHRS, CDR2 YFSETQ. The CDR3 runs to 13 residues. Trimming cost V 4 bases and J 4 bases, with 12 bases left between them. CDR3 loop: CASSTGDGYEQYF. Here the CDR3 DNA reads TGCGCCAGCAGCACCGGGGACGGGTACGAGCAGTACTTC.

CDR3 coding DNA: TGTGCCAGCAGCGGGACAACGAACACCGGGGAGCTGTTTTTT. It is translated as CASSGTTNTGELFF. The V call is TRBV28, the J call TRBJ2-2, with TRBD1 as a possible D gene (6 bases). The ends were cut back, 6 bases at V and 0 bases at J, with 8 bases in the middle. The CDR3 covers 14 residues. Germline V lookup: CDR1 MDHEN, CDR2 SYDVKM.

V is TRBV27 and J is TRBJ1-3; D uncertain. V was trimmed by 3 bases and J by 0 bases, leaving 9 bases between them. The CDR3 runs to 15 residues. Germline values: CDR1 MNHEY, CDR2 SMNVEV (reference sequence). DNA for the CDR3: TGTGCCAGCAGTTTGAAGGGCATCTCTGGAAACACCATATATTTT. Protein sequence: CASSLKGISGNTIYF.

This clone has just a few counts. This chain links TRBV7-9 with TRBJ2-1; 10 bases line up with TRBD2. V lost 4 bases and J lost 6; bases outside the gene matches: 6. Germline CDR1 SEHNR, CDR2 FQNEAQ (reference sequence). The CDR3 totals 15 residues. CDR3 nucleotides: TGTGCCAGCAGCTCAAGCGGGGGGGCCGTCAATGAGCAGTTCTTC. Translating it yields CASSSSGGAVNEQFF.

This clone was picked up a small number of times. The rearrangement uses TRBV7-2 and TRBJ1-6, with TRBD1 matching 9 bases. J gave up 4 bases and V 11 bases, and 3 bases lay outside the gene matches. Germline V CDR1 and CDR2: SGHTA, FQGNSA. The length of the CDR3 is 13 residues. This CDR3 reads CAVGTGYNSPLHF. The CDR3, as DNA: TGTGCCGTGGGGACAGGGTATAATTCACCCCTCCACTTT.

The chain is built from TRBV7-9 and TRBJ1-2, with D maybe TRBD1 (5 bases). CDR1 is SEHNR, CDR2 FQNEAQ, per germline (reference sequence). The CDR3 runs 14 residues. The V end was cut by 2 bases, the J end by 6 bases, with 13 bases between. This CDR3 reads CASSLWDQGNGYTF. In DNA form, the CDR3 reads TGTGCCAGCAGCTTATGGGATCAGGGCAATGGCTACACCTTC.